Listed here are 30 T cell receptor beta chains from one sample, sequenced in a study of blood T cell repertoires in COVID-19. Sequencing used immunoSEQ multiplex PCR; TCRdb keeps in-frame clones, though not all of them. The table lists approximately 170,000 clones, approximately 81% of them singletons. Sequenced input: peripheral blood. Receptor source: a woman over 75 with active or convalescent COVID-19.

V and J are TRBV5-8 and TRBJ2-7; TRBD1 matches at 9 bases. The CDR3 covers 14 residues. With 0 bases clipped from V and 6 bases from J, the junction kept 4 bases outside the gene matches. Germline-derived CDR1 and CDR2 are SGHTS and YDEGEE. The CDR3 coding sequence is TGTGCCAGCAGCTTGGAAACAGGGGGCCGCGAGCAGTACTTC. It is translated as CASSLETGGREQYF.

The chain recombines TRBV7-8 with TRBJ2-1, with 9 bases aligning to TRBD2. Losses at the gene ends were 5 bases for V and 7 bases for J; bases not matched to a gene: 6. CDR1 and CDR2 (germline): SGHVS, FQNEAQ. CDR3 length: 14 amino acids. CDR3 region: CASSPGTSQNEQFF. CDR3 DNA: TGTGCCAGCAGCCCCGGGACTAGCCAGAATGAGCAGTTCTTC.

This clone showed up just a few times. The chain uses TRBV29-1 and TRBJ1-2; no clear D gene. Trimming pared 5 bases from V and 1 base from J, leaving 11 bases between. Germline CDR1 and CDR2: SQVTM and ANQGSEA. The CDR3 contains 13 residues. In nucleotides, the CDR3 is TGCAGCGTTTTATCCCCTAATAACTATGGCTACACCTTC. Its protein is CSVLSPNNYGYTF.

This rearrangement joins TRBV28 to TRBJ1-1, with D uncertain. The CDR3 sequence is 15 residues long. Trimming cost V 7 bases and J 3 bases, with 18 bases left between them. CDR1 and CDR2 from the germline V gene are MDHEN and SYDVKM. Here the CDR3 reads CASTRTPTWDTEAFF. CDR3 nucleotides: TGTGCCAGCACAAGGACTCCAACTTGGGACACTGAAGCTTTCTTT. Supplemented by reference TRBV28 and TRBJ1-1, the full variable domain reads DVKVTQSSRYLVKRTGEKVFLECVQDMDHENMFWYRQDPGLGLRLIYFSYDVKMKEKGDIPEGYSVSREKKERFSLILESASTNQTSMYLCASTRTPTWDTEAFFGQGTRLTVV.

The V and J genes are TRBV6-1 and TRBJ1-1, with D perhaps matching TRBD1 (6 bases). V lost 6 bases and J lost 2, with 16 bases in between. This CDR3 region has 15 residues. Germline V gives CDR1 MNHNS, CDR2 SASEGT. The CDR3 nucleotides are TGTGCCAGCAGCCGAATAAACAGGGAAAACACTGAAGCTTTCTTT. Translating gives CASSRINRENTEAFF.

The chain carries TRBV10-3 and TRBJ2-1; no firm D call. The CDR3 length is 17 residues. V was pared by 10 bases and J by 3 bases, with 25 bases between. CDR1 and CDR2 from the germline V gene are ENHRY and SYGVKD. The CDR3 DNA sequence: TGTGCCACCTTCAACTCGAAGATCGCTGCTAGCTACAATGAGCAGTTCTTC. It is translated as CATFNSKIAASYNEQFF.

This clone came up a few times. The CDR3 spells CAWTRATGRNTEAFF. The CDR3 bases are TGTGCCTGGACCCGTGCGACAGGAAGGAACACTGAAGCTTTCTTT. The J gene is TRBJ1-1, the V gene TRBV30, with D tentatively TRBD1 (6 bases). V lost 4 bases to trimming and J lost 1 base, with 16 bases between them. The CDR3 length is 15 residues. Germline V gives CDR1 GTSNPN, CDR2 SVGIG (reference sequence).

This chain uses TRBV12-5 with TRBJ2-3; TRBD2 matches at 14 bases. This CDR3 has 17 residues. Germline values: CDR1 LGHNT, CDR2 FRNRAP. The V gene end was trimmed by 1 base and the J gene end by 4 bases; junction bases not matched to a gene: 4. CDR3 region: CASGLEATSGRADTQYF. The DNA for the CDR3 is TGTGCTAGTGGTTTGGAGGCGACTAGCGGGAGGGCAGATACGCAGTATTTT.

The rearrangement uses TRBV5-4 and TRBJ1-4; 7 nucleotides line up with TRBD1. V shed 4 bases, J shed 6 bases, and the junction held 9 bases outside the gene matches. Germline V gene sequence: CDR1 SGHNT, CDR2 YYREEE (reference sequence). This CDR3 has 15 residues. CDR3 bases: TGTGCCAGCAGCACCAGACAGGGAGAAGATGAAAAACTGTTTTTT. Translating gives CASSTRQGEDEKLFF. Full variable domain (rest looked up from reference TRBV5-4 and TRBJ1-4): ETGVTQSPTHLIKTRGQQVTLRCSSQSGHNTVSWYQQALGQGPQFIFQYYREEENGRGNFPPRFSGLQFPNYSSELNVNALELDDSALYLCASSTRQGEDEKLFFGSGTQLSVL.

The chain joins TRBV11-1 to TRBJ2-7, with 10 bases matching TRBD1. V trimming: 5 bases; J trimming: 3 bases; junction bases outside the gene matches: 1. Germline V gene lookup returns CDR1 SGHAT and CDR2 FQDESV (reference sequence). The CDR3 loop spans 13 amino acids. The CDR3 spells CASSRTGGYEQYF. Here the CDR3 DNA reads TGTGCCAGCAGCCGGACAGGGGGCTACGAGCAGTACTTC.

This chain uses TRBV5-1 with TRBJ2-7, with D possibly being TRBD1 (6 bases). Germline-derived CDR1 and CDR2 are SGHRS and YFSETQ. V was cut by 3 bases and J by 5 bases, with 18 bases left in between. This CDR3 region has 15 residues. The CDR3 DNA is TGCGCCAGCAGCTATTTTGGAATGGACAGAGACGAGCAGTACTTC. Translated, it gives CASSYFGMDRDEQYF.

The chain joins TRBV5-4 to TRBJ2-1, with TRBD2 identical over 10 bases. V was clipped by 4 bases and J by 13 bases; unmatched bases: 20. The germline CDR1 and CDR2 sequences are SGHNT and YYREEE (reference sequence). This CDR3 has 17 residues. This CDR3 reads CASSPLRIGVAGGPQFF. In DNA, the CDR3 is TGTGCCAGCAGCCCCCTAAGAATAGGGGTAGCGGGAGGTCCCCAGTTCTTC.

For the CDR3, the DNA is TGTGCCAGCAGCTTTGAGACAGGTCGGAATGAAGCTTTCTTT. Translation: CASSFETGRNEAFF. The rearrangement links TRBV7-2 to TRBJ1-1, with D perhaps TRBD1 (6 bases). V was cut by 3 bases and J by 7 bases, with 15 bases left in between. CDR3 length equals 14 residues. Germline V gene sequence: CDR1 SGHTA, CDR2 FQGNSA.

The CDR3 loop is CASSGQATRNEQFF. The CDR3 DNA follows: TGTGCCAGCAGTGGGCAGGCTACTCGGAATGAGCAGTTCTTC. The chain combines TRBV28 with TRBJ2-1, with D hard to call. The germline V gene has CDR1 MDHEN and CDR2 SYDVKM. CDR3 length: 14 residues. V was cut by 5 bases and J by 7 bases, with 15 bases left in between. Full variable domain (remainder filled in from reference TRBV28 and TRBJ2-1): DVKVTQSSRYLVKRTGEKVFLECVQDMDHENMFWYRQDPGLGLRLIYFSYDVKMKEKGDIPEGYSVSREKKERFSLILESASTNQTSMYLCASSGQATRNEQFFGPGTRLTVL.

The chain carries TRBV5-8 and TRBJ2-1; possibly TRBD1 for D (6 bases). The CDR3 totals 16 residues. V dropped 6 bases and J dropped 4 bases, with 20 bases sitting between them. CDR1 and CDR2 (germline): SGHTS, YDEGEE. CDR3 nucleotide sequence: TGTGCCAGCACCAAAACAGGGCGTAATGTTTACAATGAGCAGTTCTTC. Translating gives CASTKTGRNVYNEQFF. The variable domain in full, completed from reference TRBV5-8 and TRBJ2-1, reads EAGVTQSPTHLIKTRGQQATLRCSPISGHTSVYWYQQALGLGLQFLLWYDEGEERNRGNFPPRFSGRQFPNYSSELNVNALELEDSALYLCASTKTGRNVYNEQFFGPGTRLTVL.

This clone was observed a handful of times. The rearrangement joins TRBV2 to TRBJ1-4; perhaps TRBD1 as D (5 bases). V was clipped by 3 bases and J by 0 bases, with 8 bases between them. CDR1 is SNHLY, CDR2 FYNNEI, per germline. This CDR3 is built from 15 residues. CDR3 amino acids: CASSDIGATNEKLFF. The CDR3 DNA sequence: TGTGCCAGCAGTGATATAGGGGCAACTAATGAAAAACTGTTTTTT.

The chain combines TRBV29-1 with TRBJ2-5, with 8 bases identical to TRBD2. Germline V lookup: CDR1 SQVTM, CDR2 ANQGSEA. This CDR3 is built from 16 residues. V dropped 6 bases and J dropped 5; count of bases not matched to a gene: 17. DNA for the CDR3: TGCAGCGTCCACAGCCCCTATAGCGGGAACAGTGAGACCCAGTACTTC. Encoded protein: CSVHSPYSGNSETQYF.

The rearrangement joins TRBV2 to TRBJ2-1, with D tentatively TRBD2 (6 bases). The germline V gene encodes CDR1 SNHLY and CDR2 FYNNEI. Trimming removed 8 bases from V and 0 bases from J, with 8 bases in between. This CDR3 comprises 13 residues. The CDR3 region is CASRDFSYNEQFF. For the CDR3, the DNA is TGTGCCAGCCGGGACTTCTCCTACAATGAGCAGTTCTTC.

The V call is TRBV7-9, the J call TRBJ2-1, with TRBD2 identical over 11 bases. V was clipped by 5 bases and J by 8 bases; unmatched bases: 14. The germline CDR1 and CDR2 sequences are SEHNR and FQNEAQ (reference sequence). The CDR3 has 17 residues. The CDR3 DNA reads as TGTGCCAGCAGCCTATTAGTTGGGACTAGCGGACGATATGAGCAGTTCTTC. Protein: CASSLLVGTSGRYEQFF.

This chain connects TRBV5-5 to TRBJ2-4; possibly TRBD1 for D (6 bases). V shed 5 bases and J shed 2 bases, with 14 bases lying between them. The germline gives CDR1 SGHKS, CDR2 YYEKEE (reference sequence). CDR3 length equals 15 residues. CDR3 sequence: CASRWEQGPKNIQYF. DNA of the CDR3: TGTGCCAGCAGGTGGGAACAGGGACCCAAAAACATTCAGTACTTC.

The chain employs TRBV6-5 and TRBJ2-3, with TRBD1 as a possible D gene (5 bases). From germline, CDR1 is MNHEY and CDR2 SVGAGI. V lost 2 bases, J lost 1 base, and 10 bases lay in between. This CDR3 region has 15 residues. The CDR3 is CASSYAGPRTDTQYF. In DNA form, the CDR3 reads TGTGCCAGCAGTTACGCAGGGCCACGCACAGATACGCAGTATTTT.

This chain joins TRBV4-1 and TRBJ2-5, with 11 bases identical to TRBD2. The CDR3 runs to 16 residues. Per germline, CDR1 MGHRA and CDR2 YSYEKL. The ends lost 1 base at V and 2 bases at J; junction bases unmatched: 3. For the CDR3, the DNA is TGCGCCAGCAGCCAAGTTCTAGCGGGGGGACAAGAGACCCAGTACTTC. The encoded protein is CASSQVLAGGQETQYF.

J is TRBJ2-2 and V is TRBV19, with 8 bases matching TRBD1. The CDR3 spans 16 residues. The J segment lost 2 bases and the V segment lost 6 bases, leaving 8 bases of the junction unmatched. The germline V gene encodes CDR1 LNHDA and CDR2 SQIVND (reference sequence). CDR3 protein: CASRQGAFGNTGELFF. CDR3 DNA sequence: TGTGCCAGTAGGCAGGGGGCGTTCGGAAACACCGGGGAGCTGTTTTTT.

The genes are TRBV6-5 and TRBJ2-2, with D possibly being TRBD2 (5 bases). The V gene's germline CDR1 is MNHEY and CDR2 SVGAGI. Trimming took off 0 bases at V and 0 bases at J, with 8 bases between the two ends. This CDR3 is built from 16 residues. The CDR3 DNA reads TGTGCCAGCAGTTACTCGTCGGGGTCGAACACCGGGGAGCTGTTTTTT. Translating it yields CASSYSSGSNTGELFF.

The chain is built from TRBV7-9 and TRBJ1-1; D might be TRBD1 (6 bases). V lost 2 bases to trimming and J lost 1 base, with 14 bases between them. Germline values: CDR1 SEHNR, CDR2 FQNEAQ (reference sequence). The CDR3 has 16 amino acids. In DNA, the CDR3 is TGTGCCAGCAGCTTACTTCCAGGGGAGGGGAACACTGAAGCTTTCTTT. Protein product: CASSLLPGEGNTEAFF.

This sequence joins TRBV5-4 and TRBJ1-1, with D possibly TRBD1 on 5 matching bases. CDR3 size: 15 residues. V was clipped by 4 bases and J by 3 bases, with 16 bases between them. Germline loops: CDR1 SGHNT, CDR2 YYREEE (reference sequence). The CDR3 region is CASSGRGASDTEAFF. The DNA for the CDR3 is TGTGCCAGCAGCGGGCGCGGGGCTAGTGACACTGAAGCTTTCTTT.

The chain uses TRBV9 and TRBJ2-1; 11 positions agree with TRBD2. In germline, CDR1 is SGDLS, CDR2 YYNGEE. This CDR3 has 14 amino acids. J was trimmed by 5 bases and V by 5 bases; bases with no gene match: 3. The CDR3 sequence is CASSTSGSNNEQFF. Here the CDR3 DNA reads TGTGCCAGCAGTACTAGCGGGAGTAACAATGAGCAGTTCTTC. Full variable domain (remainder filled in from reference TRBV9 and TRBJ2-1): DSGVTQTPKHLITATGQRVTLRCSPRSGDLSVYWYQQSLDQGLQFLIQYYNGEERAKGNILERFSAQQFPDLHSELNLSSLELGDSALYFCASSTSGSNNEQFFGPGTRLTVL.

The chain combines TRBV28 with TRBJ1-6; 8 bases agree with TRBD1. V was pared by 6 bases and J by 7 bases, with 5 bases of the junction left unmatched. This CDR3 is built from 14 residues. In germline, CDR1 is MDHEN, CDR2 SYDVKM. The CDR3 DNA reads TGTGCCAGCAGGACTTACAGGGGGAATTCACCCCTCCACTTT. Residues: CASRTYRGNSPLHF.

This rearrangement joins TRBV19 to TRBJ1-2; 8 bases fit TRBD1. With 8 bases clipped from V and 8 bases from J, the junction kept 4 bases outside the gene matches. Germline values: CDR1 LNHDA, CDR2 SQIVND (reference sequence). The CDR3 sequence is 11 residues long. In DNA, the CDR3 is TGTGCCAGTGGGACAGGTCGAGGCTACACCTTC. Amino acids: CASGTGRGYTF.

The chain links TRBV25-1 to TRBJ1-5; D uncertain. The CDR3 has 14 residues. V lost 1 base to trimming and J lost 1 base, with 5 bases between them. The germline CDR1 and CDR2 sequences are MGHDK and SYGVNS. The CDR3 sequence is CASSESGSNQPQHF. As DNA, the CDR3 is TGTGCCAGCAGTGAATCGGGGAGCAATCAGCCCCAGCATTTT.